The entry that follows covers one T cell receptor beta chain sequence. The germline V and J ends were trimmed by 0 bases and 5 bases, with 10 bases remaining between them. The germline CDR1 and CDR2 sequences are LNHNV and YYDKDF (reference sequence). The CDR3 is 14 amino acids. The sample belongs to a study of OX40 agonist ivuxolimab in advanced cancers. Clones were sequenced by immunoSEQ multiplex PCR, and TCRdb holds only the in-frame ones, with some missing. The data show under 70,000 clones, approximately 81% seen once. The chain employs TRBV15 and TRBJ2-5; no clear D gene. This TCR came from an adult with an advanced solid tumor such as melanoma, head and neck, liver or kidney cancer. Source: CD4+ or CD8+ T cells sorted from blood, taken in a trial of the OX40 agonist ivuxolimab. The DNA of the CDR3 is TGTGCCACCAGCAGAGAGTCCACCACTGAGACCCAGTACTTC. This gives the protein CATSRESTTETQYF.